A selection of T cell receptor beta chains follows, all from one sample in a study of cytomegalovirus exposure and HLA in healthy donors. TCRdb's copy holds only in-frame clones and misses some; the assay was immunoSEQ multiplex PCR. The repertoire consists of about 210,000 clones, with 60% to 80% occurring once and the leading ten covering less than 2%. Sequencing was carried out using PBMCs. Receptors were obtained from a male donor in good health and CMV-seronegative. The CDR3 runs from the conserved cysteine through the conserved F or W. A D gene is named only where the DNA matches it firmly. Only some rows state a clone size, as once, few, many or a class for expanded clones.

clone_size	cdr3_length	d_call	v_call	j_call	cdr3_nt	cdr3_aa
few	13	.	TRBV7-3	TRBJ2-2	TGTGCCAGCAGTCAGCAGGGGACCGGGGAGCTGTTTTTT	CASSQQGTGELFF
.	11	.	TRBV19	TRBJ1-2	TGTGCCACTTCGGCAGGGTATGGCTACACCTTC	CATSAGYGYTF
.	13	.	TRBV30	TRBJ2-5	TGTGCCTGGAGTGACGGGGTACAAGAGACCCAGTACTTC	CAWSDGVQETQYF
few	14	.	TRBV27	TRBJ1-1	TGTGCCACCCAGTATAGGCGGGGACGCCCTGAAGCTTTCTTT	CATQYRRGRPEAFF
.	15	.	TRBV6-5	TRBJ2-7	TGTGCCAGCAGTGCCACCGGGACTTGGCGCCACGAGCAGTACTTC	CASSATGTWRHEQYF
.	14	.	TRBV5-1	TRBJ2-1	TGCGCCAGCAGCTTGGCCAAGGGGAACAGGGAGCAGTTCTTC	CASSLAKGNREQFF
.	13	.	TRBV19	TRBJ2-7	TGTGCCAGTAGTCCCTGGGAGTTCTACGAGCAGTACTTC	CASSPWEFYEQYF
once	16	.	TRBV7-9	TRBJ1-5	TGTGCCAGCAGCTTAGGGGAGGTGGGGTTTCGGCAGCCCCAGCATTTT	CASSLGEVGFRQPQHF
.	14	TRBD1	TRBV19	TRBJ1-2	TGTGCCAGTAGAGCTACAGGGGGCGTCTATGGCTACACCTTC	CASRATGGVYGYTF
.	15	.	TRBV28	TRBJ1-1	TGTGCCAGCAGTTTCCCAGGGAAACAGAACACTGAAGCTTTCTTT	CASSFPGKQNTEAFF
.	15	.	TRBV7-2	TRBJ2-7	TGTGCCAGCAGCTCAATCACAGGGTTAGTCTACGAGCAGTACTTC	CASSSITGLVYEQYF
.	15	TRBD2	TRBV7-8	TRBJ2-1	TGTGCCAGCAGCCCCCTAGCGGGAGGCGCCAATGAGCAGTTCTTC	CASSPLAGGANEQFF
.	15	TRBD1	TRBV30	TRBJ2-7	TGTGCCTGGATTCGGACAGGACGGAGCTCCTACGAGCAGTACTTC	CAWIRTGRSSYEQYF
.	16	TRBD1	TRBV5-1	TRBJ2-3	TGCGCCGGCAGCGTCCGGGACAGGGGGTTTACCGATACGCAGTATTTT	CAGSVRDRGFTDTQYF
.	15	TRBD1	TRBV4-3	TRBJ2-7	TGCGCCAGCAGCCAAGAGGGGACAGGGTCCTACGAGCAGTACTTC	CASSQEGTGSYEQYF
.	15	TRBD2	TRBV7-2	TRBJ2-5	TGTGCCAGCAGCCTCCAACTAGCGGGAGGGGAGACCCAGTACTTC	CASSLQLAGGETQYF
.	14	TRBD1	TRBV9	TRBJ1-5	TGTGCCAGCAGCGTAGGACAGGGTGGGCAGCCCCAGCATTTT	CASSVGQGGQPQHF
once	12	.	TRBV12-5	TRBJ2-5	TGTGCTAGTGCCTTTTCCCTGGAGACCCAGTACTTC	CASAFSLETQYF
.	15	TRBD1	TRBV30	TRBJ1-2	TGTGCCTGGAGAACCGGACAGGGGATGATTAAGGGCTACACCTTC	CAWRTGQGMIKGYTF
once	17	TRBD1	TRBV19	TRBJ1-5	TGTGCCAGTAGTTCCGACAGGGGTTCCCCCCTCAATCAGCCCCAGCATTTT	CASSSDRGSPLNQPQHF
.	18	TRBD2	TRBV4-1	TRBJ2-1	TGCGCCAGCAGCCAGAGGATCCTAGCGGGGCCGGGACACAATGAGCAGTTCTTC	CASSQRILAGPGHNEQFF
.	15	TRBD1	TRBV6-6	TRBJ2-2	TGTGCCAGCACCACCGGGACAGGGGACACCGGGGAGCTGTTTTTT	CASTTGTGDTGELFF
few	16	.	TRBV7-8	TRBJ2-1	TGTGCCAGCAGCTTAGAGATAGTAGGGGCGCGTAATGAGCAGTTCTTC	CASSLEIVGARNEQFF
.	14	TRBD1	TRBV19	TRBJ2-7	TGTGCCAGTACCAGTCCCGGGACAGGGGCCGAGCAGTACTTC	CASTSPGTGAEQYF
.	15	.	TRBV27	TRBJ2-3	TGTGCCAGCAGTTTTGAAGGAGTTAGCACAGATACGCAGTATTTT	CASSFEGVSTDTQYF
.	12	.	TRBV19	TRBJ2-7	TGTGCCAGTAGCCGGGGACTGTACGAGCAGTACTTC	CASSRGLYEQYF
.	14	TRBD1	TRBV27	TRBJ1-5	TGTGCCAGCAGTAAGGGACAGGAAGATCAGCCCCAGCATTTT	CASSKGQEDQPQHF
.	17	TRBD1	TRBV5-1	TRBJ2-7	TGCGCCAGCAGCTTGTCCCCCTGGATCAGGGACAGGTACGAGCAGTACTTC	CASSLSPWIRDRYEQYF
.	15	.	TRBV7-2	TRBJ2-7	TGTGCCAGCAGCTTAGCTGGACAGCCATCCTACGAGCAGTACTTC	CASSLAGQPSYEQYF
.	16	TRBD2	TRBV9	TRBJ2-1	TGTGCCAGCAGCGTAGGGTTTCGAGCGGGATACAATGAGCAGTTCTTC	CASSVGFRAGYNEQFF
.	16	TRBD1	TRBV7-7	TRBJ2-3	TGTGCTAGCAGCCTCAATCCGGGACAGGGTCTAGATACGCAGTATTTT	CASSLNPGQGLDTQYF
.	13	.	TRBV6-5	TRBJ2-1	TGTGCCAGCAGTAGCCGGACAGTGAATGAGCAGTTCTTC	CASSSRTVNEQFF
once	14	.	TRBV13	TRBJ2-3	TGTGCCAGCATCGGGGGGCTGATCACAGATACGCAGTATTTT	CASIGGLITDTQYF
.	10	.	TRBV11-2	TRBJ1-2	TGTGCCAGCAGCCTTGATGGCTACACCTTC	CASSLDGYTF
.	13	TRBD1	TRBV2	TRBJ1-2	TGTGCCAGCACCTGGGACAGGACGGGGGGCTACACCTTC	CASTWDRTGGYTF
.	15	TRBD1	TRBV4-3	TRBJ2-7	TGCGCCAGCAGCCAGGGACAGGGGAACTCCTACGAGCAGTACTTC	CASSQGQGNSYEQYF
.	14	.	TRBV7-2	TRBJ2-5	TGTGCCAGCAGCTTAGCAATGGCGGAAGAGACCCAGTACTTC	CASSLAMAEETQYF
.	13	TRBD1	TRBV5-1	TRBJ2-7	TGCGCCAGCAGCGGGGGACAGTCCTACGAGCAGTACTTC	CASSGGQSYEQYF
.	15	TRBD1	TRBV19	TRBJ1-2	TGTGCCAGTAGTTTCATGGTGGGACAGGGAAGAGGCTACACCTTC	CASSFMVGQGRGYTF
.	15	TRBD1	TRBV28	TRBJ2-1	TGTGCCAGCAGTTTCGGCAGGGGGCTTATCGATGAGCAGTTCTTC	CASSFGRGLIDEQFF
.	13	TRBD1	TRBV11-1	TRBJ1-1	TGTGCCAGCAGCCTGACAGGGGGCACTGAAGCTTTCTTT	CASSLTGGTEAFF
.	16	TRBD2	TRBV7-7	TRBJ2-2	TGTGCTAGCAGCCTGGTGGCGGGAGGGCACACCGGGGAGCTGTTTTTT	CASSLVAGGHTGELFF
.	14	TRBD2	TRBV6-5	TRBJ2-7	TGTGCCAGCAGTTCACCGGGGGGGCTCTACGAGCAGTACTTC	CASSSPGGLYEQYF
.	13	.	TRBV19	TRBJ2-2	TGTGCCAGTAGTGACCAGGGCACCGGGGAGCTGTTTTTT	CASSDQGTGELFF
.	16	TRBD1	TRBV6-6	TRBJ1-2	TGTGCCAGCAGTCCCGGGACAGGGGGAGTCAACTATGGCTACACCTTC	CASSPGTGGVNYGYTF
.	14	.	TRBV9	TRBJ2-1	TGTGCCAGCAGCAACCCGAGGGGGTACAATGAGCAGTTCTTC	CASSNPRGYNEQFF
.	14	TRBD2	TRBV11-2	TRBJ2-7	TGTGCCAGCAGCCCGACTAGCGGGGGTTACGAGCAGTACTTC	CASSPTSGGYEQYF
.	16	TRBD1	TRBV7-7	TRBJ2-1	TGTGCCAGCAGCCAGGGACAGACCAGCTCCTACAATGAGCAGTTCTTC	CASSQGQTSSYNEQFF
.	13	.	TRBV30	TRBJ1-5	TGTGCCTGGAGTGTATCGGAGAGACAGCCCCAGCATTTT	CAWSVSERQPQHF
once	13	.	TRBV19	TRBJ1-1	TGTGCCAGTAGTCTAAATTGGAACACTGAAGCTTTCTTT	CASSLNWNTEAFF
.	16	TRBD2	TRBV11-2	TRBJ2-5	TGTGCCAGCAGCTCGCCGCGGGGGGACCGACGTGGGACCCAGTACTTC	CASSSPRGDRRGTQYF
once	15	.	TRBV7-2	TRBJ1-2	TGTGCCAGCAGCTTAGTTTCGGCAGGAAACTATGGCTACACCTTC	CASSLVSAGNYGYTF
.	16	.	TRBV5-1	TRBJ1-6	TGCGCCAGCAGCTTGGGCAGGGGCCATTATAATTCACCCCTCCACTTT	CASSLGRGHYNSPLHF
.	16	TRBD1	TRBV11-2	TRBJ1-1	TGTGCCAGCAGCCCGAGGACAGGGCTAGTGAAGACTGAAGCTTTCTTT	CASSPRTGLVKTEAFF
.	14	TRBD2	TRBV27	TRBJ2-1	TGCGCCAGCAGTTTATCGGGGGGGTACAATGAGCAGTTCTTC	CASSLSGGYNEQFF
.	18	.	TRBV1	TRBJ1-6	TGCACCAGCAGCCGCCCCACCGGGACACCCCTACTGGGTTCACCCCTCCACTTT	CTSSRPTGTPLLGSPLHF